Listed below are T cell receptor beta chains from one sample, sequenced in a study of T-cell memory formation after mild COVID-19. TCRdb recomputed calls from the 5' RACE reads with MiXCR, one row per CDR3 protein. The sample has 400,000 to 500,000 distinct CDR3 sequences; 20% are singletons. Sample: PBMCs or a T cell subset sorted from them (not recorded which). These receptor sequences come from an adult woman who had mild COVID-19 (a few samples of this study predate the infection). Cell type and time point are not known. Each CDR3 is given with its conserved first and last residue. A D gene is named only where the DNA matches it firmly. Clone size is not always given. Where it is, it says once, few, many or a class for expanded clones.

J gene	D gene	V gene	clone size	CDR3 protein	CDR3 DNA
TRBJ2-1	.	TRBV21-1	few	CASSKRRDRVSYNEQFF	TGTGCCAGCAGCAAGAGGAGGGACAGGGTTTCCTACAATGAGCAGTTCTTC
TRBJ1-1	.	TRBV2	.	CASTELAGYRTEAFF	TGTGCCAGCACAGAACTGGCAGGGTACCGCACTGAAGCTTTCTTT
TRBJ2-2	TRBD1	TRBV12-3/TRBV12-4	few	CASSLRQGYTGELFF	TGTGCCAGCAGTTTAAGACAGGGATACACCGGGGAGCTGTTTTTT
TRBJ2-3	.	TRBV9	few	CASSVVEGGPTDTQYF	TGTGCCAGCAGCGTAGTAGAAGGAGGGCCTACAGATACGCAGTATTTT
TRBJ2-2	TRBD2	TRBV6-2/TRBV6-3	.	CASSWGLGDTGELFF	TGTGCCAGCAGTTGGGGACTAGGTGACACCGGGGAGCTGTTTTTT
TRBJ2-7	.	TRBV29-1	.	CSVERDGYEQYF	TGCAGCGTTGAGCGTGATGGCTACGAGCAGTACTTC
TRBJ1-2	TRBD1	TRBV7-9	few	CASSARQGHYGYTF	TGTGCCAGCAGCGCACGACAGGGCCACTATGGCTACACCTTC
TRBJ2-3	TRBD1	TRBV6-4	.	CASSEYRGTDTQYF	TGTGCCAGCAGCGAATACAGGGGGACAGATACGCAGTATTTT
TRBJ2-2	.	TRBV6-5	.	CASSLVHTGELFF	TGTGCCAGCAGTCTTGTCCACACCGGGGAGCTGTTTTTT
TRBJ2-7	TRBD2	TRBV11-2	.	CASSLQAGGSYEQYF	TGTGCCAGCAGCCTCCAGGCGGGGGGATCCTACGAGCAGTACTTC
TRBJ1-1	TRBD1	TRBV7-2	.	CASSLEGARDTEAFF	TGTGCCAGCAGCTTAGAGGGGGCTCGGGACACTGAAGCTTTCTTT